Here is one T cell receptor beta chain with its context. Its cognate antigen is unknown. A read error is possible here, since a much larger clone lies one base away. Built from TCR beta cDNA, the libraries had unique molecular identifiers in them. Out of 1 to 10 million T cells, a few hundred thousand cDNA molecules were generated. TCRdb passed the PCR reads through MiXCR, listing each CDR3 protein once. The table lists about 190,000 distinct CDR3 sequences, 29% of them singletons. This record comes from a study of post-analysis software for immune sequencing data. Study observations and caveats: Four to six TRBV segments were more frequent in patients than controls; TRBV5-6, TRBV5-1 and TRBV20-1 belonged to this group. Normalized Chao1 diversity was significantly lower in multiple sclerosis patients than in controls.

Germline CDR1 is DFQATT and CDR2 is SNEGSKA (reference sequence). This CDR3 has 13 amino acids. With 5 bases removed from V and 1 base from J, the gap between germline ends came to 11 bases. The sample consisted of blood. J is TRBJ2-5 and V is TRBV20-1; D assignment may be TRBD1 or TRBD2 (5 bases each). The source is a girl aged 2 to 17 with multiple sclerosis. The CDR3 nucleotides are TGCAGTGCTGTACGAGGGACCCAAGAGACCCAGTACTTC. Its translation is CSAVRGTQETQYF.